One and the same sample provided the 26 T cell receptor beta chains below, sequenced in a study of identical twins. MiXCR was run by TCRdb on the 5' RACE reads, yielding one entry per CDR3 protein. Seen here are 450,000 to 600,000 distinct CDR3 sequences, about 22% observed once, and the top ten hold approximately 0.52%. The same data also contributed to another study, on yellow fever vaccine responses in identical twins.

Source material: CD4+ T cells sorted from blood. Every receptor here comes from a woman aged 18-29 years in good health.

The chain links TRBV20-1 to TRBJ2-7; either TRBD1 or TRBD2 may fit D (5 bases each). Germline V gene sequence: CDR1 DFQATT, CDR2 SNEGSKA (reference sequence). This CDR3 spans 14 amino acids. The V and J ends lost 6 bases and 6 bases respectively, with 21 bases between them. The CDR3 sequence: CSARSGQGVSEQYV. CDR3 bases: TGCAGTGCCCGTTCGGGGCAGGGAGTTTCCGAGCAGTACGTC.

The chain recombines TRBV12-3 or TRBV12-4 with TRBJ2-7, with D unclear. Between the trimmed V and J ends, which lost 3 bases and 3 bases, there was a span of 15 bases. This CDR3 is 15 amino acids long. CDR3 protein: CASSFGGRPNYEQYF. DNA for the CDR3: TGTGCCAGCAGTTTTGGCGGCCGACCCAACTACGAGCAGTACTTC.

This clonotype was observed a handful of times. The rearrangement links TRBV6-1 to TRBJ2-2, with 12 bases aligning to TRBD2. The junction had 9 bases not matched to a gene; V was cut back by 6 bases and J by 4 bases. There are 17 residues in the CDR3. CDR1 is MNHNS and CDR2 is SASEGT in the germline V gene. The CDR3 loop is CASRPLAGGPVTGELFF. The CDR3 DNA sequence: TGTGCCAGCAGACCTCTAGCGGGGGGGCCGGTCACCGGGGAGCTGTTTTTT.

The chain recombines TRBV7-2 with TRBJ2-5, with 11 bases aligning to TRBD2. V shed 5 bases, J shed 1 base, and the junction held 9 bases outside the gene matches. Germline CDR1 is SGHTA and CDR2 is FQGNSA. The CDR3 loop spans 17 amino acids. In DNA form, the CDR3 reads TGTGCCAGCAGCCTGGGGGTAACTAGCGGGGGCCAAGAGACCCAGTACTTC. This sequence encodes CASSLGVTSGGQETQYF.

The chain links TRBV5-1 to TRBJ2-7, with unresolved D. The CDR3 length is 15 residues. V was pared by 3 bases and J by 1 base, with 14 bases between. CDR1 is SGHRS and CDR2 is YFSETQ in the germline V gene. The CDR3 nucleotides are TGCGCCAGCAGCTCGGACGGTCTTTCTTCCTACGAGCAGTACTTC. It yields the protein CASSSDGLSSYEQYF.

The J gene is TRBJ1-1, the V gene TRBV27; the match to TRBD1 covers 10 bases. From germline, CDR1 is MNHEY and CDR2 SMNVEV (reference sequence). This CDR3 contains 14 residues. Trimming removed 6 bases from V and 4 bases from J; junction bases left unmatched: 5. CDR3 residues: CASRDGQGVTEAFF. CDR3 DNA sequence: TGTGCCAGCAGAGACGGACAGGGGGTCACTGAAGCTTTCTTT.

The rearrangement links TRBV10-1 to TRBJ1-2; D gene uncertain. The CDR3 is 13 amino acids. V was shortened by 5 bases and J by 6 bases, with 13 bases between the two germline ends. Germline CDR1 WNHNN, CDR2 SYGVQD (reference sequence). CDR3 residues: CASSKGVMDGYTF. DNA for the CDR3: TGCGCCAGCAGTAAGGGCGTCATGGATGGCTACACCTTC.

In its sample, this clonotype was seen a few times. The V gene is TRBV5-5, the J gene TRBJ2-4; 14 bases fit TRBD2. The J segment lost 1 base and the V segment lost 3 bases, leaving 6 bases of the junction unmatched. The CDR3 contains 18 residues. Germline V gene sequence: CDR1 SGHKS, CDR2 YYEKEE (reference sequence). The CDR3 bases are TGTGCCAGCAGCTGGGCGGGACTAGCGGGAGAGGCCAAAAACATTCAGTACTTC. This codes for CASSWAGLAGEAKNIQYF.

This clonotype was detected only a few times. The V gene is TRBV20-1, the J gene TRBJ2-1; a weak D match, TRBD2 (5 bases). The CDR3 has 13 amino acids. V lost 4 bases, J lost 7 bases, and 14 bases lay in between. Germline CDR1 DFQATT, CDR2 SNEGSKA (reference sequence). The CDR3 region is CSAIPPGLNEQFF. CDR3 coding DNA: TGCAGTGCTATCCCCCCGGGATTGAATGAGCAGTTCTTC.

V gene TRBV12-3 or TRBV12-4 combines with J gene TRBJ2-3; D gene uncertain. Trimming removed 2 bases from V and 1 base from J, with 7 bases in between. The CDR3 is 14 amino acids. The CDR3 here is CASSLLLGTDTQYF. The CDR3 region has the DNA TGTGCCAGCAGTTTATTGTTAGGCACAGATACGCAGTATTTT.

The chain couples TRBV12-3 or TRBV12-4 to TRBJ2-3; 14 bases are a match to TRBD2. The J segment lost 6 bases and the V segment lost 7 bases, leaving 12 bases of the junction unmatched. CDR3 size: 17 residues. The CDR3: CASKAGTSGSFADTQYF. The CDR3 coding sequence is TGTGCCAGCAAAGCCGGGACTAGCGGGAGTTTCGCTGATACGCAGTATTTT.

This clonotype occurred a few times. This sequence joins TRBV6-5 and TRBJ1-1, with D perhaps TRBD1 (5 bases). The V gene's germline CDR1 is MNHEY and CDR2 SVGAGI. V shed 2 bases and J shed 1 base, with 8 bases lying between them. The CDR3 extends over 14 amino acids. The CDR3 sequence is CASSYLDKNTEAFF. The CDR3 region has the DNA TGTGCCAGCAGTTACCTGGACAAGAACACTGAAGCTTTCTTT.

At least ten counts were recorded for this clonotype. The chain couples TRBV27 to TRBJ2-3; D gene unclear. Germline loops: CDR1 MNHEY, CDR2 SMNVEV (reference sequence). V was cut by 2 bases and J by 4 bases, with 1 base left in between. The CDR3 length is 11 residues. The CDR3 DNA is TGTGCCAGCAGTTTAGCAGATACGCAGTATTTT. This codes for CASSLADTQYF.

This clonotype turned up a few times. This sequence joins TRBV29-1 and TRBJ2-2; 7 nucleotides agree with TRBD2. Trimming removed 6 bases from V and 0 bases from J; junction bases left unmatched: 7. CDR1 and CDR2 from the germline V gene are SQVTM and ANQGSEA. The CDR3 length is 15 residues. The CDR3 reads CSVINGGTNTGELFF. DNA of the CDR3: TGCAGCGTCATTAACGGGGGGACGAACACCGGGGAGCTGTTTTTT.

The table lists this clonotype with a few counts. The chain couples TRBV28 to TRBJ1-1; weak D call: TRBD1 (5 bases). The length of the CDR3 is 14 residues. The V end was cut by 3 bases, the J end by 5 bases, with 13 bases between. Germline V gives CDR1 MDHEN, CDR2 SYDVKM. The CDR3, as DNA: TGTGCCAGCAGTTTTGGGGGATCGGGGACTGAAGCTTTCTTT. Translating it yields CASSFGGSGTEAFF.

This clonotype has only a few counts. The chain joins TRBV5-1 to TRBJ2-1, with 11 bases aligning to TRBD2. This CDR3 has 18 residues. Germline assignment: CDR1 SGHRS and CDR2 YFSETQ. With 5 bases clipped from V and 6 bases from J, the junction kept 16 bases outside the gene matches. This CDR3 reads CASRATPVAGGQFNEQFF. The CDR3 DNA sequence: TGCGCCAGCAGGGCGACGCCCGTAGCGGGGGGGCAGTTCAATGAGCAGTTCTTC.

The table lists this clonotype with a few counts. Here the CDR3 reads CASSPKGGAEQYV. The DNA of the CDR3 is TGTGCCAGCTCACCGAAAGGGGGGGCCGAGCAGTACGTC. This chain joins TRBV18 and TRBJ2-7; D perhaps matches TRBD2 (7 bases). V was cut by 3 bases and J by 6 bases, with 12 bases left in between. The germline gives CDR1 KGHSH, CDR2 LQKENI. The CDR3 loop spans 13 amino acids.

The chain combines TRBV3-1 with TRBJ1-1, with D unresolved. Trimming removed 0 bases at V and 1 base at J, with 9 bases between. The germline V gene encodes CDR1 LGHDT and CDR2 YNNKEL (reference sequence). The CDR3 contains 15 residues. In DNA form, the CDR3 reads TGTGCCAGCAGCCAAGATGTCCTTAGGAACACTGAAGCTTTCTTT. This encodes CASSQDVLRNTEAFF.

The chain employs TRBV5-6 and TRBJ2-3, with a possible D match to TRBD2 (6 bases). Trimming took 4 bases from V and 0 from J, leaving 12 bases between them. The CDR3 length is 15 residues. Germline values: CDR1 SGHDT, CDR2 YYEEEE. This chain's CDR3 is CASSRRGTSTDTQYF. Written as DNA, the CDR3 is TGTGCCAGCAGCCGTCGGGGGACTAGCACAGATACGCAGTATTTT.

This clonotype was recorded at least ten times. The CDR3 nucleotides are TGTGCCAGCAGTTTGTTCTCCAACACCGGGGAGCTGTTTTTT. Protein sequence: CASSLFSNTGELFF. This rearrangement joins TRBV12-3 or TRBV12-4 to TRBJ2-2; D is unclear. The V and J ends lost 3 bases and 2 bases respectively, with 7 bases between them. The CDR3 sequence is 14 residues long.

This clonotype turned up a few times. J is TRBJ2-7 and V is TRBV20-1, with 8 nucleotides matching TRBD1. V lost 4 bases, J lost 1 base, and 9 bases stayed unmatched. In germline, CDR1 is DFQATT, CDR2 SNEGSKA (reference sequence). The CDR3 has 15 amino acids. CDR3 protein: CSATPPGQASYEQYF. CDR3 nucleotide sequence: TGCAGTGCTACCCCCCCGGGACAGGCGTCCTACGAGCAGTACTTC.

In this sample, this clonotype turned up many times. The CDR3 coding sequence is TGTGCCAGCAGTTTAGCCCCCTACGAGCAGTACTTC. The encoded protein is CASSLAPYEQYF. V usage is TRBV12-3 or TRBV12-4 and J usage is TRBJ2-7; D unresolved. Trimming pared 0 bases from V and 2 bases from J, leaving 2 bases between. CDR3 length equals 12 residues.

V usage is TRBV18 and J usage is TRBJ1-5; a weak D match, TRBD1 (6 bases). V lost 3 bases and J 7 bases, leaving 10 bases between the germline ends. The CDR3 runs to 13 residues. Germline loops: CDR1 KGHSH, CDR2 LQKENI. The CDR3 protein is CASSPGARQPQHF. The CDR3, as DNA: TGTGCCAGCTCACCGGGGGCACGGCAGCCCCAGCATTTT.

This clonotype was observed a few times. The V and J genes are TRBV10-3 and TRBJ2-1; D is uncertain. The CDR3 consists of 11 residues. Germline V gene lookup returns CDR1 ENHRY and CDR2 SYGVKD. The V and J ends lost 8 bases and 7 bases respectively, with 9 bases between them. CDR3 in amino acids: CAILNLNEQFF. The CDR3 DNA reads TGTGCCATCCTGAACCTAAATGAGCAGTTCTTC.

This clonotype showed up many times. V usage is TRBV6-6 and J usage is TRBJ2-3; perhaps TRBD2 as D (5 bases). The CDR3 contains 12 residues. Germline loops: CDR1 MNHNY, CDR2 SVGAGI (reference sequence). The V end was cut by 8 bases, the J end by 4 bases, with 10 bases between. Here the CDR3 DNA reads TGTGCCAGCCGGGGTACCCCAGATACGCAGTATTTT. It codes for CASRGTPDTQYF.

The chain combines TRBV14 with TRBJ2-4; D unresolved. In germline, CDR1 is SGHDN, CDR2 FVKESK. V was shortened by 0 bases and J by 5 bases, with 8 bases between the two germline ends. The CDR3 has 14 amino acids. CDR3 sequence (DNA): TGTGCCAGCAGCCAAGAGTTAATTCAAAACATTCAGTACTTC. It codes for CASSQELIQNIQYF.